One sample yielded the 16 T cell receptor beta chains listed below, sequenced in a study of cytomegalovirus exposure and HLA in healthy donors. PCR employed 60 Vbeta and 13 Jbeta primers. Clones were sequenced by immunoSEQ multiplex PCR, and TCRdb holds only the in-frame ones, with some missing. The sample comprises under 200,000 clones, roughly nine tenths of which are singletons, and about 0.9% rests with the top ten. Sequenced: PBMCs. These TCRs come from a woman in her twenties or thirties in good health and CMV-seronegative.

The chain uses TRBV27 and TRBJ2-1; TRBD2 agrees at 11 bases. Losses at the gene ends were 6 bases for V and 4 bases for J; bases not matched to a gene: 8. The CDR3 is made up of 16 amino acids. Germline-derived CDR1 and CDR2 are MNHEY and SMNVEV (reference sequence). CDR3 DNA: TGTGCCAGCAGACCCCTAGCGGGAGGTCAATACAATGAGCAGTTCTTC. This encodes CASRPLAGGQYNEQFF.

This sequence joins TRBV28 and TRBJ1-2, with TRBD1 as a possible D gene (5 bases). The CDR3 covers 11 residues. CDR1 MDHEN and CDR2 SYDVKM come from the germline V gene. The V and J ends lost 5 bases and 8 bases respectively, with 9 bases between them. Here the CDR3 reads CASSPGVGYTF. The CDR3 nucleotides are TGTGCCAGCAGTCCGGGGGTAGGCTACACCTTC.

The chain carries TRBV28 and TRBJ1-5; D is unresolved. The V end was cut by 6 bases, the J end by 9 bases, with 12 bases between. CDR3 size: 12 residues. In germline, CDR1 is MDHEN, CDR2 SYDVKM. CDR3 in amino acids: CASSSPPGPQHF. CDR3 bases: TGTGCCAGCAGCTCCCCCCCAGGGCCCCAGCATTTT.

This clone was seen only a few times. The chain is built from TRBV27 and TRBJ2-6, with D maybe TRBD2 (6 bases). The CDR3 loop spans 19 amino acids. CDR1 MNHEY and CDR2 SMNVEV come from the germline V gene (reference sequence). V lost 2 bases and J 0 bases, leaving 17 bases between the germline ends. The CDR3 region has the DNA TGTGCCAGCAGTTTAGAGTATCGGGGACTGAACTCTGGGGCCAACGTCCTGACTTTC. It is translated as CASSLEYRGLNSGANVLTF.

The chain uses TRBV7-2 and TRBJ2-1; TRBD2 is a possible D gene (5 bases). The CDR3 length is 16 residues. CDR1 and CDR2 (germline): SGHTA, FQGNSA. V was pared by 7 bases and J by 0 bases, with 16 bases between. The DNA for the CDR3 is TGTGCCAGCAATCCGATGATCGGGAACTCCTACAATGAGCAGTTCTTC. Translation gives CASNPMIGNSYNEQFF.

V is TRBV25-1 and J is TRBJ1-1, with D maybe TRBD1 (5 bases). Germline CDR1 is MGHDK and CDR2 is SYGVNS. The CDR3 sequence is 16 residues long. Trimming pared 2 bases from V and 1 base from J, leaving 14 bases between. CDR3 residues: CASSEGASRGNTEAFF. The CDR3 DNA sequence: TGTGCCAGCAGTGAAGGGGCTTCACGAGGGAACACTGAAGCTTTCTTT.

This chain connects TRBV14 to TRBJ2-1; a possible D gene is TRBD2 (6 bases). Germline CDR1 SGHDN, CDR2 FVKESK. V was trimmed by 4 bases and J by 0 bases, leaving 10 bases between them. The CDR3 extends over 15 amino acids. CDR3 protein: CASSPAGFSYNEQFF. In nucleotides, the CDR3 is TGTGCCAGCAGCCCGGCGGGGTTCTCCTACAATGAGCAGTTCTTC.

The chain couples TRBV27 to TRBJ2-3, with 7 bases identical to TRBD1. This CDR3 has 14 amino acids. V trimming: 5 bases; J trimming: 1 base; junction bases outside the gene matches: 3. Germline V CDR1 and CDR2: MNHEY, SMNVEV (reference sequence). In DNA, the CDR3 is TGTGCCAGCAGTCCAGGGGGAGGCACAGATACGCAGTATTTT. Amino acid sequence: CASSPGGGTDTQYF.

The V gene is TRBV6-6, the J gene TRBJ2-7, with D uncertain. The V and J ends lost 5 bases and 0 bases respectively, with 11 bases between them. Germline V lookup: CDR1 MNHNY, CDR2 SVGAGI (reference sequence). The CDR3 contains 14 residues. CDR3 residues: CASSGSGSSYEQYF. The CDR3 region has the DNA TGTGCCAGCAGTGGGTCGGGTAGCTCCTACGAGCAGTACTTC.

The rearrangement uses TRBV14 and TRBJ2-7; no firm D call. The CDR3 extends over 14 amino acids. The ends were cut back, 2 bases at V and 1 base at J, with 9 bases in the middle. CDR1 SGHDN and CDR2 FVKESK come from the germline V gene. CDR3 loop: CASSQLGRSYEQYF. The CDR3 bases are TGTGCCAGCAGCCAACTCGGTCGGTCCTACGAGCAGTACTTC.

The V call is TRBV6-5, the J call TRBJ2-7, with 7 positions matching TRBD1. V shed 3 bases and J 2 bases; nucleotides not matched to a gene: 7. The germline gives CDR1 MNHEY, CDR2 SVGAGI. This CDR3 has 15 amino acids. The CDR3, as DNA: TGTGCCAGCAGTTATGCCGGGACAGCAACCTACGAGCAGTACTTC. Its translation: CASSYAGTATYEQYF.

The chain combines TRBV4-3 with TRBJ2-7; perhaps TRBD2 as D (6 bases). The V gene's germline CDR1 is LGHNA and CDR2 YSLEER. This CDR3 is 15 amino acids long. The V gene lost 4 bases and the J gene lost 2 bases, with 15 bases spanning the gap. CDR3 DNA sequence: TGCGCCAGCAGCCCCCGTTTCCCGGGGGCCTACGAGCAGTACTTC. This translates into CASSPRFPGAYEQYF.

V is TRBV11-2 and J is TRBJ1-5; 7 bases align to TRBD1. The junction had 4 bases not matched to a gene; V was cut back by 5 bases and J by 0 bases. The CDR3 sequence is 15 residues long. CDR1 is SGHAT, CDR2 FQNNGV, per germline. CDR3 sequence: CASSEGQLSNQPQHF. CDR3 nucleotides: TGTGCCAGCAGCGAGGGACAGCTTAGCAATCAGCCCCAGCATTTT.

This clone was detected once. This CDR3 is CASSLRGQGKSGANVLTF. The CDR3, as DNA: TGCGCCAGCAGCTTGCGTGGACAGGGGAAATCTGGGGCCAACGTCCTGACTTTC. The gene calls are TRBV5-1 and TRBJ2-6; 9 bases fit TRBD1. Germline values: CDR1 SGHRS, CDR2 YFSETQ. V was pared by 1 base and J by 1 base, with 6 bases of the junction left unmatched. The CDR3 length is 18 residues.

This chain joins TRBV19 and TRBJ1-1; 11 nucleotides line up with TRBD1. Germline loops: CDR1 LNHDA, CDR2 SQIVND (reference sequence). Unmatched junction bases numbered 11, after V lost 4 bases and J lost 4 bases. The CDR3 length is 17 residues. The CDR3 protein is CASSTHWTGGKGTEAFF. DNA for the CDR3: TGTGCCAGTAGTACCCACTGGACAGGGGGCAAGGGCACTGAAGCTTTCTTT.

The V and J genes are TRBV6-6 and TRBJ1-2, with a weak D call TRBD1 (5 bases). The CDR3 length is 13 residues. The V gene's germline CDR1 is MNHNY and CDR2 SVGAGI (reference sequence). V shed 11 bases and J shed 2 bases, with 15 bases lying between them. The DNA for the CDR3 is TGTGCCGGTCGGGAGGGGTCGAACTATGGCTACACCTTC. Its translation: CAGREGSNYGYTF.